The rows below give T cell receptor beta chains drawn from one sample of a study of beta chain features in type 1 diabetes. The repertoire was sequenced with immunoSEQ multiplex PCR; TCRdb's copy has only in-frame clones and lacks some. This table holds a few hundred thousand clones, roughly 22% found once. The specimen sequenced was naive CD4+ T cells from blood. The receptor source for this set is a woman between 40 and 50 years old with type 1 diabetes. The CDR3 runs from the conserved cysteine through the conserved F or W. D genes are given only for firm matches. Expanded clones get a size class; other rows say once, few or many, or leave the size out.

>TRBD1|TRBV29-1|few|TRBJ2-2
CSALGQAITGELFF
TGCAGCGCCCTGGGACAGGCTATCACCGGGGAGCTGTTTTTT
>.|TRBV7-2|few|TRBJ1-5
CASSRQDDQPQHF
TGTGCCAGCAGCCGACAGGACGATCAGCCCCAGCATTTT
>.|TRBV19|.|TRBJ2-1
CASSIMNSLSYNEQFF
TGTGCCAGTAGTATAATGAATAGCCTCTCCTACAATGAGCAGTTCTTC
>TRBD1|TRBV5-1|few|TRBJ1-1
CASSPGTGGTEAFF
TGCGCCAGCAGCCCCGGGACAGGGGGTACTGAAGCTTTCTTT
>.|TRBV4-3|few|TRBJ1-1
CASSQDPQGNTEAFF
TGCGCCAGCAGCCAAGATCCCCAGGGGAACACTGAAGCTTTCTTT
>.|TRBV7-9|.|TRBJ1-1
CASSLSRGARTEAFF
TGTGCCAGCAGCTTAAGTCGGGGGGCGCGAACTGAAGCTTTCTTT
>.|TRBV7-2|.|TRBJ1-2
CASSLDQYGYTF
TGTGCCAGCAGCTTAGACCAGTATGGCTACACCTTC
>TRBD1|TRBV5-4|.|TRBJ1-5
CASSLGQGDQPQHF
TGTGCCAGCAGCTTGGGACAGGGAGACCAGCCCCAGCATTTT
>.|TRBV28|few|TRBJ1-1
CASGARDTEAFF
TGTGCCAGCGGTGCCCGCGACACTGAAGCTTTCTTT
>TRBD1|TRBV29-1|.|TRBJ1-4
CSALTGANEKLFF
TGCAGCGCACTGACAGGGGCTAATGAAAAACTGTTTTTT
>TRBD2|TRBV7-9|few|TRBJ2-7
CASSLGGGTYEQYF
TGTGCCAGCAGCTTAGGCGGGGGGACCTACGAGCAGTACTTC
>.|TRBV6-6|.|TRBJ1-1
CASSDQVEAFF
TGTGCCAGCAGTGACCAGGTTGAAGCTTTCTTT
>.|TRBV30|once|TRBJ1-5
CAWSVRGNQPQHF
TGTGCCTGGAGTGTACGAGGGAATCAGCCCCAGCATTTT
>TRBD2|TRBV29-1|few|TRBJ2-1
CSVERGTSGYNEQFF
TGCAGCGTTGAACGAGGGACTAGCGGTTACAATGAGCAGTTCTTC
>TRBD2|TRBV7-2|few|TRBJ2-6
CASSLEGTSTLGANVLTF
TGTGCCAGCAGCTTAGAGGGGACTAGCACCCTCGGGGCCAACGTCCTGACTTTC
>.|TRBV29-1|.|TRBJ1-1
CSVELQGNTEAFF
TGCAGCGTTGAGCTACAGGGGAACACTGAAGCTTTCTTT
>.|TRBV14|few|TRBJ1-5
CASSQDRSQPQHF
TGTGCCAGCAGCCAAGATAGGAGTCAGCCCCAGCATTTT
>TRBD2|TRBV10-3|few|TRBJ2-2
CAITNGLAGSVGELFF
TGTGCCATCACGAACGGACTAGCGGGGTCCGTGGGGGAGCTGTTTTTT
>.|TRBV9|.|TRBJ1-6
CASSPTGNSPLHF
TGTGCCAGCAGCCCTACAGGAAATTCACCCCTCCACTTT
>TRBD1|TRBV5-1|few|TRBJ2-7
CASSPSGTGAPEQYF
TGCGCCAGCAGCCCTTCCGGGACAGGGGCCCCCGAGCAGTACTTC
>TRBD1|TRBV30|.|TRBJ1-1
CAWSPGGAEAFF
TGTGCCTGGTCCCCAGGGGGCGCAGAGGCTTTCTTT
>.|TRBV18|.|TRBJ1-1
CASSPQGMNTEAFF
TGTGCCAGCTCACCACAGGGGATGAACACTGAAGCTTTCTTT
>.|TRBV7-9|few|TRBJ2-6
CASSSGSSGANVLTF
TGTGCCAGCAGCTCGGGAAGCTCTGGGGCCAACGTCCTGACTTTC
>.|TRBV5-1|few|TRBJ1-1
CASSFGVDTEAFF
TGCGCCAGCAGCTTCGGGGTCGACACTGAAGCTTTCTTT
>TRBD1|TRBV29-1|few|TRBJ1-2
CSAQSDRDGYTF
TGCAGCGCCCAATCGGACAGGGATGGCTACACCTTC
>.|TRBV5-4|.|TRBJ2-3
CASSRGQRGTDTQYF
TGTGCCAGCAGCAGGGGACAGCGGGGCACAGATACGCAGTATTTT
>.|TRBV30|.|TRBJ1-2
CAWSGEGLNYGYTF
TGTGCCTGGAGTGGGGAGGGTTTGAACTATGGCTACACCTTC
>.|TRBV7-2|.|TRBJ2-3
CASSLASTDTQYF
TGTGCCAGCAGCTTAGCCAGTACAGATACGCAGTATTTT
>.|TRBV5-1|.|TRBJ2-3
CASSLAWQASTDTQYF
TGCGCCAGCAGCTTGGCCTGGCAGGCCTCCACAGATACGCAGTATTTT